Following are 14 T cell receptor beta chains from one sample sequenced in a study of T cells in Graves' hyperthyroidism and ophthalmopathy. Regions amplified from RNA transcripts were the TCR beta CDR3 regions. The primer set for the first-round RT-PCR of the TCR CDR3 was HTBI. From the multiplex PCR reads, TCRdb called clonotypes with MiXCR, one entry per CDR3 protein. Of around 540,000 distinct CDR3 sequences listed, approximately 16% were seen once; the top ten hold approximately 30%. Sequenced sample: blood. These receptors originate from a woman in her twenties or thirties with Graves' ophthalmopathy.

The genes are TRBV7-3 and TRBJ2-7; TRBD2 is a possible D gene (5 bases). The V end was cut by 3 bases, the J end by 3 bases, with 12 bases between. This CDR3 is built from 14 residues. Per the germline V gene, CDR1 is SGHTA and CDR2 is FQGTGA. The CDR3 sequence: CASSFPRRGYEQYF. CDR3 nucleotide sequence: TGTGCCAGCAGCTTCCCCAGACGGGGCTACGAGCAGTACTTC.

This clonotype was picked up many times. The chain joins TRBV11-2 to TRBJ2-3, with D possibly TRBD1 on 5 matching bases. Germline V lookup: CDR1 SGHAT, CDR2 FQNNGV. The CDR3 contains 14 residues. V gave up 1 base and J gave up 2 bases, with 7 bases separating them. The CDR3 spells CASSLGQFTDTQYF. The CDR3 coding sequence is TGTGCCAGCAGCTTAGGACAGTTCACAGATACGCAGTATTTT.

As concerns this clonotype: This may stem from a read error, because a much larger clone lies one nucleotide away. The chain carries TRBV28 and TRBJ2-1; 8 nucleotides align to TRBD1. The J call may be wrong; the DNA end is better matched by TRBJ2-7. Germline CDR1 reads MDHEN; CDR2 reads SYDVKM. The CDR3 totals 15 residues. DNA for the CDR3: TGTGCCAGCAGACTGCTAGGACAGGGTGGCAATGAGCAGTACTTC. Protein: CASRLLGQGGNEQYF.

The chain combines TRBV11-2 with TRBJ1-2, with D tentatively TRBD1 (6 bases). Trimming removed 7 bases from V and 6 bases from J, with 27 bases in between. This CDR3 has 17 residues. Germline V gene data show CDR1 as SGHAT and CDR2 as FQNNGV. This CDR3 is CASTKAGSETGGDGYTF. CDR3 nucleotide sequence: TGTGCCAGCACCAAAGCGGGCTCTGAGACAGGAGGGGATGGCTACACCTTC.

This clonotype was recorded a few times. The chain joins TRBV5-1 to TRBJ2-1, with 9 bases aligning to TRBD2. CDR1 is SGHRS, CDR2 YFSETQ, per germline. V was pared by 4 bases and J by 10 bases, with 6 bases of the junction left unmatched. CDR3 length: 13 residues. CDR3 region: CASSVGTSSEQFF. DNA for the CDR3: TGCGCCAGCAGCGTCGGGACTAGCTCGGAGCAGTTCTTC.

V is TRBV5-5 and J is TRBJ1-6; D possibly corresponds to TRBD1 (5 bases). This CDR3 is 15 amino acids long. V was clipped by 1 base and J by 7 bases, with 12 bases between them. From germline, CDR1 is SGHKS and CDR2 YYEKEE (reference sequence). CDR3 loop: CASSLRGTINSPLHF. CDR3 coding DNA: TGTGCCAGCAGCTTGAGAGGGACGATCAATTCACCCCTCCACTTT. Filled out from reference TRBV5-5 and TRBJ1-6, the complete variable domain reads DAGVTQSPTHLIKTRGQQVTLRCSPISGHKSVSWYQQVLGQGPQFIFQYYEKEERGRGNFPDRFSARQFPNYSSELNVNALLLGDSALYLCASSLRGTINSPLHFGNGTRLTVT.

This clonotype was seen at least ten times. V usage is TRBV11-3 and J usage is TRBJ2-5; possibly TRBD2 for D (6 bases). The CDR3 has 15 residues. V lost 5 bases and J 2 bases, leaving 15 bases between the germline ends. Per the germline V gene, CDR1 is SGHNT and CDR2 is YENEEA. The chain's CDR3 is CASSRFPSEQETQYF. The CDR3 region has the DNA TGTGCCAGCAGCCGTTTTCCTAGCGAACAAGAGACCCAGTACTTC.

At least ten counts were recorded for this clonotype. CDR3 loop: CASSLVGAGARQETQYF. The CDR3 DNA sequence: TGTGCCAGCAGCTTAGTGGGGGCGGGCGCCCGACAAGAGACCCAGTACTTC. The V and J genes are TRBV7-2 and TRBJ2-5, with D perhaps TRBD1 (6 bases). Per the germline V gene, CDR1 is SGHTA and CDR2 is FQGNSA. V lost 1 base and J lost 2, with 17 bases in between. The CDR3 has 17 amino acids.

This clonotype was seen ten or more times. V is TRBV12-3 or TRBV12-4 and J is TRBJ1-5, with 9 bases fitting TRBD1. V shed 8 bases, J shed 0 bases, and the junction held 17 bases outside the gene matches. There are 19 residues in the CDR3. The CDR3: CASGFHFTGGLSSNQPQHF. CDR3 coding DNA: TGTGCCAGCGGATTTCACTTCACAGGGGGCCTTAGTAGCAATCAGCCCCAGCATTTT.

This clonotype was counted many times. CDR3 coding DNA: TGTGCCAGCAGCATCCATATGAACACTGAAGCTTTCTTT. Residues: CASSIHMNTEAFF. The genes are TRBV7-2 and TRBJ1-1, with D unclear. The CDR3 totals 13 residues. V was clipped by 5 bases and J by 0 bases, with 7 bases between them. The germline V gene has CDR1 SGHTA and CDR2 FQGNSA.

This clonotype was counted many times. The chain carries TRBV28 and TRBJ1-2; no clear D. V shed 3 bases and J shed 4 bases, with 9 bases lying between them. CDR1 and CDR2 (germline): MDHEN, SYDVKM. This CDR3 has 13 amino acids. CDR3 loop: CASSFGQVYGYTF. The DNA of the CDR3 is TGTGCCAGCAGTTTTGGCCAGGTCTATGGCTACACCTTC.

This clonotype was recorded a few times. V gene TRBV7-9 combines with J gene TRBJ2-7; 9 nucleotides align to TRBD1. The germline gives CDR1 SEHNR, CDR2 FQNEAQ (reference sequence). The CDR3 sequence is 14 residues long. The junction had 6 bases not matched to a gene; V was cut back by 5 bases and J by 4 bases. The chain's CDR3 is CASSPGTGWYEQYF. The CDR3 DNA reads as TGTGCCAGCAGCCCCGGGACAGGGTGGTACGAGCAGTACTTC.

The V gene is TRBV15, the J gene TRBJ1-4, with D perhaps TRBD1 (5 bases). There are 16 residues in the CDR3. Trimming took 0 bases from V and 8 from J, leaving 16 bases between them. Germline lookup yields CDR1 LNHNV and CDR2 YYDKDF (reference sequence). This CDR3 reads CATSRDRGGLAEKLFF. The CDR3 nucleotides read TGTGCCACCAGCAGAGATAGGGGCGGCCTCGCAGAAAAACTGTTTTTT.

The table lists this clonotype with many counts. The gene calls are TRBV6-1 and TRBJ1-2; possible D gene TRBD1, 5 bases. There are 15 residues in the CDR3. Trimming took 1 base from V and 4 from J, leaving 13 bases between them. Germline CDR1 MNHNS, CDR2 SASEGT. CDR3: CASSEVEGISYGYTF. CDR3 in DNA: TGTGCCAGCAGTGAAGTGGAGGGGATTAGCTATGGCTACACCTTC.